These 18 T cell receptor beta chains came from one sample sequenced in a study of technical replicates of blood from a few donors. The repertoire was sequenced with immunoSEQ multiplex PCR; TCRdb's copy has only in-frame clones and lacks some. The table records 70,000 to 80,000 clones, 91% of them present only once. Sample: T cells isolated from PBMCs. Receptors originate from a human donor in good health. Some clones in this sample may be carry-over from other donors' samples.

This chain connects TRBV7-9 to TRBJ2-1; maybe TRBD1 (6 bases). Germline V lookup: CDR1 SEHNR, CDR2 FQNEAQ (reference sequence). V was pared by 5 bases and J by 1 base, with 15 bases between. This CDR3 is 16 amino acids long. The CDR3 DNA is TGTGCCAGCAGCCCCAGGACAGTCATATCCTACAATGAGCAGTTCTTC. Translated: CASSPRTVISYNEQFF.

The chain has TRBV19 and TRBJ2-7; D is perhaps TRBD2 (6 bases). The germline V and J ends were trimmed by 5 bases and 1 base, with 15 bases remaining between them. Looked up from germline, CDR1 is LNHDA and CDR2 is SQIVND (reference sequence). This CDR3 has 15 residues. CDR3 DNA sequence: TGTGCCAGTAGTCCCGGGACTGGGGGGTCCTACGAGCAGTACTTC. Amino acid sequence: CASSPGTGGSYEQYF.

J is TRBJ2-2 and V is TRBV5-5; D is perhaps TRBD1 (6 bases). Germline CDR1 SGHKS, CDR2 YYEKEE (reference sequence). This CDR3 has 16 amino acids. Trimming shortened V by 2 bases and J by 1 base, and 12 bases separated the two germline ends. CDR3 sequence: CASSFAGQKNTGELFF. In DNA, the CDR3 is TGTGCCAGCAGCTTTGCCGGACAGAAGAACACCGGGGAGCTGTTTTTT.

This chain joins TRBV6-5 and TRBJ2-2; tentatively, D is TRBD1 (5 bases). The CDR3 is 14 residues long. V was trimmed by 5 bases and J by 6 bases, leaving 13 bases between them. Germline V lookup: CDR1 MNHEY, CDR2 SVGAGI. The chain's CDR3 is CASSNWQGPGELFF. In DNA, the CDR3 is TGTGCCAGCAGTAACTGGCAGGGCCCCGGGGAGCTGTTTTTT.

The chain couples TRBV6-5 to TRBJ1-3, with D tentatively TRBD1 (6 bases). Germline V lookup: CDR1 MNHEY, CDR2 SVGAGI. There are 16 residues in the CDR3. V was clipped by 0 bases and J by 2 bases, with 11 bases between them. The CDR3 region is CASSYSTGSPGNTIYF. CDR3 coding DNA: TGTGCCAGCAGTTACTCTACAGGGTCTCCTGGAAACACCATATATTTT.

The CDR3 loop is CAWSDLGDNSPLHF. The CDR3 nucleotides read TGTGCCTGGAGTGATCTAGGGGATAATTCACCCCTCCACTTT. The rearrangement uses TRBV30 and TRBJ1-6, with a possible D match to TRBD1 (5 bases). There are 14 residues in the CDR3. In germline, CDR1 is GTSNPN, CDR2 SVGIG (reference sequence). V dropped 1 base and J dropped 5 bases, with 9 bases sitting between them.

The chain employs TRBV7-9 and TRBJ2-5; D not resolved. V lost 5 bases, J lost 5 bases, and 6 bases lay in between. Germline CDR1 and CDR2: SEHNR and FQNEAQ (reference sequence). The CDR3 is 11 residues long. The CDR3 loop is CASSLSETQYF. CDR3 bases: TGTGCCAGCAGCCTATCGGAGACCCAGTACTTC.

The V gene is TRBV14, the J gene TRBJ1-2; D possibly corresponds to TRBD1 (5 bases). The V and J ends lost 4 bases and 8 bases respectively, with 17 bases between them. Germline V gene sequence: CDR1 SGHDN, CDR2 FVKESK. CDR3 size: 14 residues. CDR3 in amino acids: CASSPTGLPSGYTF. CDR3 sequence (DNA): TGTGCCAGCAGCCCCACGGGACTTCCCTCGGGCTACACCTTC.

The gene calls are TRBV7-9 and TRBJ2-7; 9 bases are shared with TRBD1. There are 15 residues in the CDR3. CDR1 is SEHNR and CDR2 is FQNEAQ in the germline V gene (reference sequence). Germline trimming cut 2 bases from V and 1 base from J; bases unmatched to any gene: 3. CDR3: CASSLLGQGSYEQYF. The CDR3 DNA sequence: TGTGCCAGCAGCTTATTGGGACAGGGATCCTACGAGCAGTACTTC.

The chain links TRBV6-5 to TRBJ2-1, with TRBD2 matching 11 bases. V trimming: 5 bases; J trimming: 10 bases; junction bases outside the gene matches: 7. CDR3 size: 14 residues. The germline V gene has CDR1 MNHEY and CDR2 SVGAGI. The CDR3 sequence: CASSPGLAEEEQFF. DNA for the CDR3: TGTGCCAGCAGTCCGGGACTAGCGGAGGAAGAGCAGTTCTTC.

This chain's CDR3 is CASSLTGNSNQPQHF. The CDR3 region has the DNA TGTGCCAGCAGCTTGACAGGGAATAGCAATCAGCCCCAGCATTTT. The chain recombines TRBV5-6 with TRBJ1-5; D perhaps matches TRBD1 (6 bases). The V gene's germline CDR1 is SGHDT and CDR2 YYEEEE. This CDR3 has 15 residues. V was cut by 1 base and J by 0 bases, with 8 bases left in between.

The chain is built from TRBV27 and TRBJ2-7; D is perhaps TRBD2 (6 bases). CDR1 and CDR2 (germline): MNHEY, SMNVEV (reference sequence). The CDR3 consists of 15 residues. The ends were cut back, 4 bases at V and 2 bases at J, with 15 bases in the middle. CDR3 nucleotide sequence: TGTGCCAGCAGTTCCTCCCCTTGGACTACCTACGAGCAGTACTTC. Residues: CASSSSPWTTYEQYF.

The chain joins TRBV29-1 to TRBJ2-5; possibly TRBD1 for D (5 bases). CDR1 is SQVTM, CDR2 ANQGSEA, per germline. The CDR3 sequence is 13 residues long. The V and J ends lost 2 bases and 3 bases respectively, with 10 bases between them. The CDR3 bases are TGCAGCGTTGAAAGGGGTAGGGAAGAGACCCAGTACTTC. Its protein product is CSVERGREETQYF.

The V gene is TRBV2, the J gene TRBJ2-7; weak D call: TRBD1 (6 bases). Germline lookup yields CDR1 SNHLY and CDR2 FYNNEI. V was shortened by 9 bases and J by 4 bases, with 10 bases between the two germline ends. The CDR3 contains 11 residues. The CDR3 nucleotides read TGTGCCAGTGGGACACCTTACGAGCAGTACTTC. Translated, it gives CASGTPYEQYF.

This clone was recorded only once. V and J are TRBV9 and TRBJ2-1; the match to TRBD1 covers 7 bases. The CDR3 is 15 residues long. Germline CDR1 reads SGDLS; CDR2 reads YYNGEE. J gave up 8 bases and V 0 bases, and 8 bases lay outside the gene matches. The CDR3 loop reads CASSVVGRQGDEQFF. The CDR3 DNA reads TGTGCCAGCAGCGTAGTAGGGCGACAGGGAGATGAGCAGTTCTTC.

This chain joins TRBV2 and TRBJ1-2; possibly TRBD1 for D (6 bases). The ends were cut back, 7 bases at V and 4 bases at J, with 25 bases in the middle. The CDR3 is 17 amino acids. Germline CDR1 is SNHLY and CDR2 is FYNNEI. CDR3 nucleotide sequence: TGTGCCAGCACCAAATCCAGGGGTATAGACCTATCCTATGGCTACACCTTC. Its translation: CASTKSRGIDLSYGYTF.

This chain links TRBV20-1 with TRBJ2-7; possibly TRBD1 for D (5 bases). CDR3 size: 11 residues. Germline loops: CDR1 DFQATT, CDR2 SNEGSKA (reference sequence). Trimming shortened V by 6 bases and J by 7 bases, and 13 bases separated the two germline ends. CDR3 sequence (DNA): TGCAGTGCGACAGAGGTTTGGGAGCAGTACTTC. Its translation is CSATEVWEQYF.

V gene TRBV10-3 combines with J gene TRBJ1-2; 7 bases match TRBD1. The CDR3 consists of 14 residues. V trimming: 8 bases; J trimming: 2 bases; junction bases outside the gene matches: 8. The germline CDR1 and CDR2 sequences are ENHRY and SYGVKD. CDR3 sequence reads: CAIGPGQQNYGYTF. The DNA for the CDR3 is TGTGCCATCGGACCGGGACAGCAAAACTATGGCTACACCTTC.